This TCR beta chain was captured in a study of blood T cell repertoires in COVID-19. For the study at large: PBMCs, B-cell-depleted T cells, or T cells provided the cDNA or gDNA that made up the material.

Germline CDR1 and CDR2: LNHDA and SQIVND (reference sequence). The CDR3 is 14 residues long. Losses at the gene ends were 1 base for V and 3 bases for J; bases not matched to a gene: 1. In the source study's methods: Using reference gene primer amplification, nucleated cell counts were estimated. Produced via immunoSEQ multiplex PCR; TCRdb's table is partial and in-frame only. The V and J calls and the clone size are those of that table, but D and trimming were determined from the DNA. This table holds a few hundred thousand clones, roughly 90% found once. Sequencing used peripheral blood. V and J are TRBV19 and TRBJ2-7; 9 nucleotides line up with TRBD2. The receptor was isolated from a man between 35 and 55 years old with acute or convalescent COVID-19. CDR3 coding DNA: TGTGCCAGTAGTATAGGCGGGAGGGGCTACGAGCAGTACTTC. Translating gives CASSIGGRGYEQYF.